This T cell receptor (beta chain) appears in the sequencing data of a study of cytotoxic CD8 clonotypes in ibrutinib-treated CLL. Study-level results: Clonality went up at the time of ibrutinib response, stayed stable in sustained remission, and later dropped back toward its baseline level at progression.

The CDR3 is 16 amino acids. Germline CDR1 and CDR2: SGDLS and YYNGEE. Trimming removed 3 bases at V and 2 bases at J, with 12 bases between. TCRdb keeps only in-frame clones here, not all; method: immunoSEQ multiplex PCR. The sample has 75,000 to 80,000 clones, over 80% seen once; the top ten hold about 39%. This clone was detected only once. Its antigen is unknown. The sample was PBMCs, taken after 24 months of ibrutinib treatment. The chain uses TRBV9 and TRBJ2-6, with D possibly TRBD1 on 6 matching bases. The sequence was collected from a human donor with chronic lymphocytic leukemia. CDR3 loop: CASSDLQGTGANVLTF. CDR3 sequence (DNA): TGTGCCAGCAGCGACCTACAGGGTACTGGGGCCAACGTCCTGACTTTC. The full variable domain, with the rest looked up from reference TRBV9 and TRBJ2-6, is DSGVTQTPKHLITATGQRVTLRCSPRSGDLSVYWYQQSLDQGLQFLIQYYNGEERAKGNILERFSAQQFPDLHSELNLSSLELGDSALYFCASSDLQGTGANVLTFGAGSRLTVL.